This entry describes one T cell receptor (beta chain). This sample is part of a study of shared clonotypes between healthy human individuals. Using immunoSEQ multiplex PCR, the repertoire was profiled, and TCRdb retains in-frame clones only, with some absent. The data hold about 480,000 clones, with around 79% observed a single time. What was sequenced was PBMCs. This receptor was obtained from a woman aged 40 to 55 in good health. Some clones in this sample may be carry-over from other donors' samples.

In nucleotides, the CDR3 is TGCGCCAGCAGCTTGGACAGGGATGAGCAGTACTTC. The encoded protein is CASSLDRDEQYF. The chain has TRBV5-1 and TRBJ2-7; maybe TRBD1 (6 bases). With 0 bases removed from V and 7 bases from J, the gap between germline ends came to 8 bases. CDR1 and CDR2 (germline): SGHRS, YFSETQ. This CDR3 has 12 residues.